Below, 3 T cell receptor beta chains from the same sample are listed, as sequenced in a study of cytomegalovirus exposure and HLA in healthy donors. The PCR was carried out with 60 Vbeta primers and 13 Jbeta primers. TCRdb's table, derived via immunoSEQ multiplex PCR, lists solely in-frame clones and lacks some. In all, the sample yields fewer than 100,000 clones. Sequencing was performed on PBMCs. The receptors shown here come from a man in his forties or fifties in good health and CMV-seronegative.

The rearrangement links TRBV21-1 to TRBJ2-1; the table's D call, TRBD2, has no DNA check behind it. TRBV21-1 counts as a pseudogene. The length of the CDR3 is 18 residues. In DNA form, the CDR3 reads TGTGCCAGCAGCAACCAGACTAGCGAGCCTTCTTCCTACAATGAGCAGTTCTTC. Residues: CASSNQTSEPSSYNEQFF.

The chain joins TRBV5-6 to TRBJ2-7, with TRBD1 matching 9 bases. The germline V gene encodes CDR1 SGHDT and CDR2 YYEEEE. The CDR3 is 14 residues long. With 2 bases clipped from V and 5 bases from J, the junction kept 5 bases outside the gene matches. The CDR3 DNA sequence: TGTGCCAGCAGCTTCACAGGGGGCGTCCACGAGCAGTACTTC. Amino acids: CASSFTGGVHEQYF.

The chain links TRBV6-1 to TRBJ1-5; possibly TRBD1 for D (6 bases). The length of the CDR3 is 15 residues. Germline assignment: CDR1 MNHNS and CDR2 SASEGT. Trimming stripped 4 bases from V and 3 bases from J, with 13 bases between. The CDR3 loop reads CASSGLNRANQPQHF. The CDR3, as DNA: TGTGCCAGCAGTGGCCTAAACAGGGCCAATCAGCCCCAGCATTTT.